One and the same sample provided the 8 T cell receptor beta chains below, sequenced in a study of cytomegalovirus exposure and HLA in healthy donors. 60 Vbeta and 13 Jbeta primers were used in PCR. TCRdb's table, derived via immunoSEQ multiplex PCR, lists solely in-frame clones and lacks some. The sample lists about 140,000 clones, just under 85% occurring once. The sample taken for sequencing was PBMCs. The receptors come from a man aged 35 to 55 in good health and CMV-seropositive.

This sequence joins TRBV27 and TRBJ2-5; D remains unclear. V lost 4 bases and J 0 bases, leaving 6 bases between the germline ends. This CDR3 is built from 13 residues. Germline assignment: CDR1 MNHEY and CDR2 SMNVEV (reference sequence). CDR3 sequence (DNA): TGTGCCAGCAGTTCAGAATACCAAGAGACCCAGTACTTC. This gives the protein CASSSEYQETQYF.

The chain has TRBV5-1 and TRBJ2-2, with 8 bases identical to TRBD2. Germline-derived CDR1 and CDR2 are SGHRS and YFSETQ. This CDR3 region has 15 residues. V shed 6 bases and J 3 bases; nucleotides not matched to a gene: 7. The CDR3 sequence: CASTFSGGDTGELFF. The CDR3, as DNA: TGCGCCAGCACTTTTTCGGGAGGGGACACCGGGGAGCTGTTTTTT.

The V gene is TRBV6-1, the J gene TRBJ2-5; possible D gene TRBD1, 6 bases. With 7 bases removed from V and 5 bases from J, the gap between germline ends came to 14 bases. This CDR3 is 13 amino acids long. CDR1 and CDR2 (germline): MNHNS, SASEGT. This chain's CDR3 is CASTFRGVETQYF. CDR3 coding DNA: TGTGCCAGCACCTTCAGGGGAGTGGAGACCCAGTACTTC.

J is TRBJ2-7 and V is TRBV11-2; possible D gene TRBD2, 6 bases. This CDR3 contains 15 residues. The V gene lost 5 bases and the J gene lost 2 bases, with 16 bases spanning the gap. Germline V CDR1 and CDR2: SGHAT, FQNNGV. The CDR3 loop reads CASSVFGGAPYEQYF. The CDR3 coding sequence is TGTGCCAGCAGCGTATTTGGAGGGGCCCCCTACGAGCAGTACTTC.

This sequence joins TRBV19 and TRBJ1-6; D is unclear. Germline V CDR1 and CDR2: LNHDA, SQIVND (reference sequence). This CDR3 is 17 amino acids long. Trimming shortened V by 11 bases and J by 0 bases, and 20 bases separated the two germline ends. This chain's CDR3 is CACREDPSSSYNSPLHF. In nucleotides, the CDR3 is TGTGCCTGTCGTGAGGATCCCTCGAGCTCCTATAATTCACCCCTCCACTTT.

The chain combines TRBV5-4 with TRBJ2-7; 15 bases line up with TRBD2. This CDR3 contains 18 residues. V trimming: 4 bases; J trimming: 3 bases; junction bases outside the gene matches: 11. Per germline, CDR1 SGHNT and CDR2 YYREEE (reference sequence). The CDR3 DNA reads as TGTGCCAGCAGCGGGGGACTAGCGGGGGGCAGAACCGACTACGAGCAGTACTTC. Amino acids: CASSGGLAGGRTDYEQYF. The full variable domain, rest sourced from reference TRBV5-4 and TRBJ2-7, is ETGVTQSPTHLIKTRGQQVTLRCSSQSGHNTVSWYQQALGQGPQFIFQYYREEENGRGNFPPRFSGLQFPNYSSELNVNALELDDSALYLCASSGGLAGGRTDYEQYFGPGTRLTVT.

The V gene is TRBV14, the J gene TRBJ1-2, with D possibly matching TRBD1 (6 bases). CDR1 is SGHDN and CDR2 is FVKESK in the germline V gene. V lost 0 bases, J lost 4 bases, and 15 bases lay in between. The CDR3 loop spans 16 amino acids. The chain's CDR3 is CASSQDRRGSIYGYTF. The CDR3 bases are TGTGCCAGCAGCCAAGATCGCAGGGGTAGTATCTATGGCTACACCTTC.

The chain couples TRBV5-4 to TRBJ2-7; 7 positions match TRBD1. Germline V gene sequence: CDR1 SGHNT, CDR2 YYREEE (reference sequence). The CDR3 extends over 13 amino acids. V was clipped by 10 bases and J by 2 bases; unmatched bases: 9. The CDR3 sequence: CAVGQDRTYEQYF. For the CDR3, the DNA is TGTGCCGTCGGACAGGACCGCACCTACGAGCAGTACTTC.